This T cell receptor (beta chain) was documented in a study of blood T cell repertoires in COVID-19. Study details: COVID-19 samples from acute and convalescent phases originated in the United States, Italy and Spain. Nucleic acid was either cDNA or gDNA, and it came from T cells, B-cell-depleted T cells, or PBMCs.

The V gene's germline CDR1 is SGHAT and CDR2 FQNNGV. The V gene end was trimmed by 1 base and the J gene end by 4 bases; junction bases not matched to a gene: 11. This CDR3 contains 17 residues. In the original workflow: Using reference gene primer amplification, nucleated cell counts were estimated. Generated by immunoSEQ multiplex PCR, the TCRdb table keeps only in-frame clones and is missing some. The DNA was the basis for D and trimming; V, J and clone size are from that table. Among about 120,000 clones listed, about 79% were seen once. Source material: peripheral blood. This TCR came from a woman older than 75 with acute or convalescent COVID-19. V is TRBV11-2 and J is TRBJ1-1, with 8 bases that match TRBD1. CDR3 nucleotides: TGTGCCAGCAGCTTAGGGAATCAGGGACAGGTGCTCACTGAAGCTTTCTTT. This sequence encodes CASSLGNQGQVLTEAFF.